The 15 T cell receptor beta chains presented below share a single source sample, sequenced in a study of OX40 agonist ivuxolimab in advanced cancers. Sequencing was performed with immunoSEQ multiplex PCR; in TCRdb, only in-frame clones are kept and a portion is missing. The sample records about 52,000 clones, 75% to 90% being singletons. Sequences were derived from CD4+ or CD8+ T cells sorted from blood, sampled in a trial of the OX40 agonist ivuxolimab. These receptors all stem from an adult with an advanced solid tumor such as melanoma, head and neck, liver or kidney cancer.

The gene calls are TRBV7-2 and TRBJ1-1; TRBD1 agrees at 7 bases. Trimming cost V 2 bases and J 1 base; bases outside gene matches: 7. CDR3 length: 16 residues. Germline V gives CDR1 SGHTA, CDR2 FQGNSA. This chain's CDR3 is CASSLHPTGTNTEAFF. CDR3 in DNA: TGTGCCAGCAGCTTACACCCGACAGGGACGAACACTGAAGCTTTCTTT.

The rearrangement links TRBV19 to TRBJ2-7; D possibly corresponds to TRBD1 (6 bases). The V gene lost 4 bases and the J gene lost 6 bases, with 16 bases spanning the gap. Germline CDR1 LNHDA, CDR2 SQIVND (reference sequence). This CDR3 comprises 14 residues. CDR3: CASSNTLIGGEQYF. DNA of the CDR3: TGTGCCAGTAGTAACACCCTCATAGGGGGCGAGCAGTACTTC.

CDR3 loop: CASSEGPPAYIQYF. CDR3 DNA: TGTGCCAGCAGCGAGGGCCCCCCGGCGTACATTCAGTACTTC. J is TRBJ2-4 and V is TRBV2; weak D call: TRBD2 (5 bases). This CDR3 region has 14 residues. CDR1 SNHLY and CDR2 FYNNEI come from the germline V gene. V was cut by 6 bases and J by 8 bases, with 17 bases left in between.

The chain has TRBV11-2 and TRBJ2-7, with D tentatively TRBD1 (6 bases). CDR3 length: 13 amino acids. Germline V lookup: CDR1 SGHAT, CDR2 FQNNGV. V was shortened by 0 bases and J by 7 bases, with 10 bases between the two germline ends. CDR3 nucleotide sequence: TGTGCCAGCAGCTTAGATCCTACAGGGGAGCAGTACTTC. As protein: CASSLDPTGEQYF.

The rearrangement links TRBV19 to TRBJ2-5; D gene ambiguous. Deletions cut 8 bases from V and 1 base from J, with 14 bases between. The germline gives CDR1 LNHDA, CDR2 SQIVND (reference sequence). The CDR3 length is 14 residues. The CDR3 coding sequence is TGTGCCAGTGGAAGTTTGGGTCCCCAAGAGACCCAGTACTTC. It translates to CASGSLGPQETQYF. Complete variable domain (other parts from reference TRBV19 and TRBJ2-5): DGGITQSPKYLFRKEGQNVTLSCEQNLNHDAMYWYRQDPGQGLRLIYYSQIVNDFQKGDIAEGYSVSREKKESFPLTVTSAQKNPTAFYLCASGSLGPQETQYFGPGTRLLVL.

V usage is TRBV18 and J usage is TRBJ1-2; the D gene is possibly TRBD1 (6 bases). The V gene's germline CDR1 is KGHSH and CDR2 LQKENI. With 3 bases removed from V and 3 bases from J, the gap between germline ends came to 11 bases. There are 14 residues in the CDR3. CDR3 DNA sequence: TGTGCCAGCTCACCCCAGGGGATGGACTATGGCTACACCTTC. Amino acids: CASSPQGMDYGYTF.

This clone appeared a single time. The CDR3 DNA follows: TGCAGCGTTGAAACGCGGGGTGACTATGGCTACACCTTC. Its translation is CSVETRGDYGYTF. The rearrangement links TRBV29-1 to TRBJ1-2; D is unclear. The CDR3 totals 13 residues. The germline V and J ends were trimmed by 2 bases and 3 bases, with 10 bases remaining between them. Germline CDR1 and CDR2: SQVTM and ANQGSEA.

This chain links TRBV14 with TRBJ2-1, with D possibly TRBD1 on 5 matching bases. Trimming took 0 bases from V and 1 from J, leaving 10 bases between them. This CDR3 is built from 16 residues. Per the germline V gene, CDR1 is SGHDN and CDR2 is FVKESK. The CDR3 sequence is CASSQEQDPSYNEQFF. In DNA form, the CDR3 reads TGTGCCAGCAGCCAAGAACAGGACCCTTCCTACAATGAGCAGTTCTTC.

The chain carries TRBV4-1 and TRBJ1-3; D not resolved. Germline V CDR1 and CDR2: MGHRA, YSYEKL. This CDR3 contains 15 residues. Trimming stripped 1 base from V and 4 bases from J, with 11 bases between. CDR3 bases: TGCGCCAGCAGCCAAGGTCAGTTCGCCGGAAACACCATATATTTT. Protein product: CASSQGQFAGNTIYF.

This clone was counted a few times. The junction differs from germline at one of its ends, possibly a read error. The chain joins TRBV28 to TRBJ1-2; TRBD1 matches at 9 bases. The CDR3 is made up of 14 amino acids. Per germline, CDR1 MDHEN and CDR2 SYDVKM. The CDR3 is CASILTQGAFGYTF. The DNA for the CDR3 is TGTGCCAGCATTTTAACACAGGGGGCCTTCGGCTACACCTTC.

The V call is TRBV19, the J call TRBJ1-5, with 9 bases aligning to TRBD1. This CDR3 region has 17 residues. In germline, CDR1 is LNHDA, CDR2 SQIVND (reference sequence). V lost 3 bases, J lost 3 bases, and 9 bases stayed unmatched. The DNA for the CDR3 is TGTGCCAGTAGTATCCATTGGGACAGGGAATACAATCAGCCCCAGCATTTT. It codes for CASSIHWDREYNQPQHF.

J is TRBJ2-3 and V is TRBV7-9; D is perhaps TRBD1 or TRBD2 (5 bases each). V gave up 5 bases and J gave up 3 bases, with 12 bases separating them. CDR1 is SEHNR and CDR2 is FQNEAQ in the germline V gene (reference sequence). This CDR3 is 14 amino acids long. The CDR3 DNA follows: TGTGCCAGCAGCCCTTTGGGGGTAACAGATACGCAGTATTTT. Amino acid sequence: CASSPLGVTDTQYF.

The chain combines TRBV6-4 with TRBJ2-6, with 7 nucleotides matching TRBD1. The CDR3 totals 17 residues. From germline, CDR1 is MRHNA and CDR2 SNTAGT. The V segment lost 2 bases and the J segment 0 bases; nucleotides outside the gene matches: 4. As DNA, the CDR3 is TGTGCCAGCAGTGACATAAACAGGGGCTCTGGGGCCAACGTCCTGACTTTC. Translating it yields CASSDINRGSGANVLTF.

The CDR3 sequence is CASSPRDTDTQYF. The CDR3 DNA reads as TGCGCCAGCAGCCCCAGGGACACAGATACGCAGTATTTT. V and J are TRBV4-1 and TRBJ2-3, with D possibly being TRBD1 (5 bases). CDR3 length: 13 amino acids. With 4 bases removed from V and 2 bases from J, the gap between germline ends came to 7 bases. Germline CDR1 reads MGHRA; CDR2 reads YSYEKL.

This chain connects TRBV19 to TRBJ2-2; a possible D gene is TRBD1 (6 bases). Germline values: CDR1 LNHDA, CDR2 SQIVND (reference sequence). CDR3 size: 16 residues. The V end lost 3 bases, the J end lost 4 bases, and 15 bases lay between the germline ends. The CDR3 bases are TGTGCCAGTAGTATGCTCTCCGAAGGGGGCACCGGGGAGCTGTTTTTT. Translation: CASSMLSEGGTGELFF.